This T cell receptor (beta chain) appears in the sequencing data of a study of molecular identifiers for immune sequencing clone quantification. This clonotype showed up many times. Its antigen is undetermined. TCRdb used MiXCR to reprocess the PCR reads, holding one entry per CDR3 protein. Here the sample spans about 40,000 distinct CDR3 sequences, less than 20% being singletons. Overall study findings and caveats: Identical barcode-sharing TCR molecules could lead to underestimated sizes for highly expanded clones. Jurkat TCR RNA spiked in from one cell reportedly remained identifiable amid about 1 million naive cells. Clonotypes topping 20 RNA copies carried over 97% of effector molecules but under 1% of naive ones.

The receptor's source is a human donor in good health. Some libraries in this study had Jurkat cell RNA spiked in. Source material: naive CD8+ T cells from blood, with Jurkat cell RNA spiked in. Subset indicated: FACS-sorted CD8+CD4-CCR7+CD45RA+ naive T cells.

Written as DNA, the CDR3 is TGTGCCAGCAGCCAAGTGGCTCCTTCCTACAATGAGCAGTTCTTC. Its protein is CASSQVAPSYNEQFF. The gene calls are TRBV4-2 and TRBJ2-1; D not certain. V shed 1 base and J shed 1 base, with 8 bases lying between them. The CDR3 extends over 15 amino acids. Germline V CDR1 and CDR2: LGHNA, YNFKEQ.